This T cell receptor (beta chain) was identified in a study of blood T cell repertoires in COVID-19. In the study overall: In each case, the material was cDNA or gDNA derived from T cells, B-cell-depleted T cells, or PBMCs.

The V gene's germline CDR1 is MNHEY and CDR2 SVGAGI. There are 15 residues in the CDR3. With 5 bases clipped from V and 3 bases from J, the junction kept 6 bases outside the gene matches. Study processing details: Estimation of nucleated cell counts relied on the amplification of reference gene primers. The method was immunoSEQ multiplex PCR; TCRdb's version includes in-frame clones alone and lacks a portion of them. V and J calls plus clone size are reproduced from that table; the DNA served to infer D and trimming. The sample lists roughly 38,000 clones; around 81% were seen once. The origin of this receptor is a human donor in a cohort sampled during active COVID-19. Material: peripheral blood. The rearrangement uses TRBV6-5 and TRBJ1-5; TRBD1 agrees at 8 bases. CDR3 bases: TGTGCCAGCAGTACAGGGGGGAGGGTCAATCAGCCCCAGCATTTT. Its protein is CASSTGGRVNQPQHF.